The text below deals with one T cell receptor (beta chain). Its antigen remains unknown. This entry comes from a study of PD-1 blockade in mismatch repair-deficient tumors. Study overall: All were previously treated, progressing patients with approximately 12 mismatch repair-deficient cancer types.

Using immunoSEQ multiplex PCR, the repertoire was profiled, and TCRdb retains in-frame clones only, with some absent. The table has 50,000 or so clones, around 77% seen once. Mismatch repair deficiency was confirmed in all patients, by PCR or immunohistochemistry. Study outcomes and limitations: Rapid post-treatment expansion, then contraction, generally preceding radiologic response, marked tumor-resident clones.

Trimming took 2 bases from V and 2 from J, leaving 12 bases between them. CDR3 size: 15 residues. The germline CDR1 and CDR2 sequences are MNHNY and SVGAGI (reference sequence). V gene TRBV6-6 combines with J gene TRBJ1-1; D gene unclear. The source of this sequence is an adult with mismatch repair-deficient cancer. Specimen: PBMCs, collected before pembrolizumab treatment. CDR3 bases: TGTGCCAGCAGTTACCGGCCTCGAGGTAACACTGAAGCTTTCTTT. This encodes CASSYRPRGNTEAFF.